The next 9 T cell receptor beta chains were all read from a single sample in a study of T cells of healthy individuals. MiXCR, run by TCRdb on the 5' RACE reads, gives a single entry per CDR3 protein. The data show 41,000 or so distinct CDR3 sequences, about 4.2% seen once. The receptors were sampled from a human donor in good health.

This clonotype occurred many times. V gene TRBV7-9 combines with J gene TRBJ2-3; TRBD2 might be the D (6 bases). Trimming removed 5 bases from V and 6 bases from J, with 15 bases in between. Germline-derived CDR1 and CDR2 are SEHNR and FQNEAQ (reference sequence). CDR3 length equals 14 residues. CDR3 sequence reads: CASSTRLGQDTQYF. In nucleotides, the CDR3 is TGTGCCAGCAGCACCCGACTAGGTCAGGATACGCAGTATTTT.

This clonotype was seen a handful of times. The chain uses TRBV27 and TRBJ2-1, with D uncertain. From germline, CDR1 is MNHEY and CDR2 SMNVEV (reference sequence). This CDR3 spans 15 amino acids. Trimming took off 7 bases at V and 4 bases at J, with 17 bases between the two ends. The CDR3 reads CASIRTAAGYNEQFF. The CDR3, as DNA: TGTGCCAGCATACGGACGGCTGCTGGGTACAATGAGCAGTTCTTC.

The table lists this clonotype with a few counts. The chain recombines TRBV7-2 with TRBJ2-1; perhaps TRBD1 as D (6 bases). CDR1 and CDR2 (germline): SGHTA, FQGNSA. V dropped 0 bases and J dropped 4 bases, with 13 bases sitting between them. This CDR3 contains 16 residues. The CDR3 reads CASSLATGTQYNEQFF. The DNA for the CDR3 is TGTGCCAGCAGCTTAGCTACAGGGACCCAATACAATGAGCAGTTCTTC.

At least ten counts were recorded for this clonotype. The DNA of the CDR3 is TGTGCCAGCAGCCAAGCGATCCAGCGGGGTTACGAGCAGTACTTC. This encodes CASSQAIQRGYEQYF. The chain has TRBV3-1 and TRBJ2-7, with 7 bases lining up with TRBD2. The J segment lost 4 bases and the V segment lost 1 base, leaving 7 bases of the junction unmatched. The germline V gene has CDR1 LGHDT and CDR2 YNNKEL (reference sequence). CDR3 length: 15 amino acids.

This clonotype has at least ten counts. The chain combines TRBV3-1 with TRBJ1-5; D uncertain. This CDR3 has 17 residues. The germline V gene encodes CDR1 LGHDT and CDR2 YNNKEL (reference sequence). The V end was cut by 0 bases, the J end by 2 bases, with 14 bases between. CDR3 bases: TGTGCCAGCAGCCAAGATAAGAACGGGGTGGGCAATCAGCCCCAGCATTTT. Encoded protein: CASSQDKNGVGNQPQHF.

This clonotype showed up many times. The chain couples TRBV2 to TRBJ1-1; TRBD1 matches at 9 bases. Per germline, CDR1 SNHLY and CDR2 FYNNEI. The CDR3 contains 14 residues. The trim removed 6 bases at V and 7 bases at J, leaving 9 bases unmatched. CDR3: CASSNYRGRDEAFF. Here the CDR3 DNA reads TGTGCCAGCAGCAACTACAGGGGGCGCGATGAAGCTTTCTTT.

This clonotype was detected only a few times. Here the CDR3 reads CASSAVSYEQYF. The CDR3 DNA is TGTGCCAGCAGTGCTGTATCCTACGAGCAGTACTTC. The gene calls are TRBV2 and TRBJ2-7; D remains ambiguous. CDR1 is SNHLY, CDR2 FYNNEI, per germline. The CDR3 is 12 residues long. Trimming pared 4 bases from V and 1 base from J, leaving 5 bases between. The whole variable domain, filled in from reference TRBV2 and TRBJ2-7, reads EPEVTQTPSHQVTQMGQEVILRCVPISNHLYFYWYRQILGQKVEFLVSFYNNEISEKSEIFDDQFSVERPDGSNFTLKIRSTKLEDSAMYFCASSAVSYEQYFGPGTRLTVT.

This clonotype was seen ten or more times. This chain links TRBV6-1 with TRBJ2-3, with D possibly being TRBD1 or TRBD2 (5 bases each). Looked up from germline, CDR1 is MNHNS and CDR2 is SASEGT. The germline V and J ends were trimmed by 2 bases and 4 bases, with 13 bases remaining between them. The CDR3 has 15 amino acids. The CDR3 sequence: CASSERSGTPDTQYF. The CDR3 DNA follows: TGTGCCAGCAGTGAAAGGTCAGGGACCCCAGATACGCAGTATTTT.

The sample holds many counts of this clonotype. The V call is TRBV11-1, the J call TRBJ2-1; perhaps D is TRBD1 or TRBD2 (5 bases each). CDR1 and CDR2 from the germline V gene are SGHAT and FQDESV (reference sequence). This CDR3 is 14 amino acids long. Deletions cut 3 bases from V and 9 bases from J, with 15 bases between. The CDR3 DNA reads TGTGCCAGCAGCTTCCGGGACCTCAAGTCTGAGCAGTTCTTC. Its protein product is CASSFRDLKSEQFF. Together with reference TRBV11-1 and TRBJ2-1, the CDR3 gives the full variable domain: EAEVAQSPRYKITEKSQAVAFWCDPISGHATLYWYRQILGQGPELLVQFQDESVVDDSQLPKDRFSAERLKGVDSTLKIQPAELGDSAMYLCASSFRDLKSEQFFGPGTRLTVL.